Described below is a single TCR beta chain sequence and its context. The antigen is undetermined. Data came from immunoSEQ multiplex PCR; TCRdb stores just in-frame clones and leaves some out. The table includes about 190,000 clones, approximately 90% detected once. This sample is drawn from a study of T cell responses to AZD1222 COVID-19 vaccine. Findings of the study overall: Only 5 or 6 individuals given AZD1222 were seropositive at baseline. Two AZD1222 administrations were followed by greater Spike-specific TCR breadth and depth.

CDR3 length: 11 residues. V was cut by 3 bases and J by 15 bases, with 12 bases left in between. Germline V gene data show CDR1 as WSHSY and CDR2 as SAAADI. The sequenced sample was peripheral blood, obtained on day 0 of AZD1222 vaccination. This receptor was taken from an adult in good health. This chain links TRBV10-2 with TRBJ1-3; no reliable D call. The DNA of the CDR3 is TGCGCCAGCAGTGACAGTAGGGAGGAATATTTT. Protein: CASSDSREEYF.